This TCR beta chain was observed in a study of cytomegalovirus exposure and HLA in healthy donors. Study-wide results and caveats: Most TCR sequences were seen very rarely across donors, but some public TCRs occurred in many.

TCRdb's table, derived via immunoSEQ multiplex PCR, lists solely in-frame clones and lacks some. The sample lists 200,000 to 300,000 clones, 87% occurring once. Germline V gene data show CDR1 as SGHDT and CDR2 as YYEEEE. The ends lost 0 bases at V and 1 base at J; junction bases unmatched: 9. This CDR3 has 18 amino acids. Comments on this clone: Its matching antigen is unknown.

Donors came from a validation cohort of fewer than 150 subjects, distinct from the first 666-subject cohort. Sequences were obtained from PBMCs. This sequence originates from a man aged 18 to 29 in good health and CMV-seronegative. The J gene is TRBJ2-1, the V gene TRBV5-6, with 8 bases identical to TRBD2. This CDR3 reads CASSLAWLAGASYNEQFF. The DNA of the CDR3 is TGTGCCAGCAGCTTGGCCTGGCTAGCGGGCGCTTCCTACAATGAGCAGTTCTTC.